Listed here are 11 T cell receptor beta chains from one sample, sequenced in a study of PD-1 blockade in classical Hodgkin lymphoma. The sample's time point: cycle 4 day 1 (C4D1), after more than five weeks of nivolumab. All the patients suffered relapse after autologous stem cell transplantation, and brentuximab vedotin exposure differed. Libraries were prepared by immunoSEQ multiplex PCR; TCRdb keeps only in-frame clonotypes and omits some of them. Among 13,000 or so clones listed, 70% to 90% were seen once. The starting material was peripheral blood mononuclear cells (PBMCs), obtained before the fourth cycle of nivolumab. All receptors derive from a human donor with classical Hodgkin lymphoma.

The genes are TRBV7-2 and TRBJ1-6; TRBD1 matches 7 bases. The CDR3 is made up of 15 amino acids. Germline values: CDR1 SGHTA, CDR2 FQGNSA. With V trimmed by 0 bases and J by 10 bases, 6 bases remained unmatched. In nucleotides, the CDR3 is TGTGCCAGCAGCTTAGCTACAGGGGTCTTCTCACCCCTCCACTTT. It specifies CASSLATGVFSPLHF.

The chain recombines TRBV6-4 with TRBJ1-1; D is ambiguous. Germline values: CDR1 MRHNA, CDR2 SNTAGT. The CDR3 has 15 residues. The V end lost 3 bases, the J end lost 2 bases, and 13 bases lay between the germline ends. The CDR3 protein is CASSEAAVGNTEAFF. The DNA for the CDR3 is TGTGCCAGCAGTGAGGCAGCCGTAGGTAACACTGAAGCTTTCTTT.

The rearrangement links TRBV5-1 to TRBJ2-5, with D unresolved. Trimming stripped 1 base from V and 5 bases from J, with 6 bases between. Per the germline V gene, CDR1 is SGHRS and CDR2 is YFSETQ. This CDR3 comprises 12 residues. The CDR3 loop is CASSLSTETQYF. Written as DNA, the CDR3 is TGCGCCAGCAGCTTGAGTACGGAGACCCAGTACTTC.

The chain recombines TRBV11-2 with TRBJ1-4; D is undetermined. The CDR3 is made up of 14 amino acids. Germline V gene data show CDR1 as SGHAT and CDR2 as FQNNGV. Trimming shortened V by 5 bases and J by 4 bases, and 11 bases separated the two germline ends. The CDR3 protein is CASSPAGVNEKLFF. In nucleotides, the CDR3 is TGTGCCAGCAGCCCCGCCGGCGTTAATGAAAAACTGTTTTTT.

This rearrangement joins TRBV16 to TRBJ2-1; D remains ambiguous. The V end was cut by 2 bases, the J end by 7 bases, with 6 bases between. Germline V gene lookup returns CDR1 KGHSY and CDR2 FQNENV. This CDR3 has 12 amino acids. The CDR3 protein is CASSQDWNEQFF. CDR3 coding DNA: TGTGCCAGCAGCCAAGATTGGAATGAGCAGTTCTTC.

The chain has TRBV11-2 and TRBJ2-3; 7 positions match TRBD1. The CDR3 extends over 16 amino acids. Germline V gives CDR1 SGHAT, CDR2 FQNNGV. Trimming removed 2 bases from V and 0 bases from J; junction bases left unmatched: 5. The CDR3 coding sequence is TGTGCCAGCAGCTTATCGACAGGGATGAGCACAGATACGCAGTATTTT. Protein product: CASSLSTGMSTDTQYF.

The CDR3 loop reads CASERTSYEQYF. CDR3 coding DNA: TGTGCCAGCGAGAGGACCTCCTACGAGCAGTACTTC. The chain has TRBV28 and TRBJ2-7; D unclear. The length of the CDR3 is 12 residues. CDR1 is MDHEN, CDR2 SYDVKM, per germline. Trimming left V 8 bases short and J 0 bases short, with 8 bases between.

The chain carries TRBV7-2 and TRBJ2-3, with 8 bases lining up with TRBD2. Germline V CDR1 and CDR2: SGHTA, FQGNSA. CDR3 size: 15 residues. V lost 5 bases and J lost 2; bases outside the gene matches: 6. The DNA of the CDR3 is TGTGCCAGCAGCGAAGCGGGGGCCCTCACAGATACGCAGTATTTT. Translating it yields CASSEAGALTDTQYF.

The genes are TRBV4-3 and TRBJ1-1; no reliable D call. With 3 bases removed from V and 4 bases from J, the gap between germline ends came to 15 bases. Germline V gene sequence: CDR1 LGHNA, CDR2 YSLEER. The CDR3 consists of 15 residues. CDR3 in DNA: TGCGCCAGCAGCCAGTATGACCGGGCCCCCACTGAAGCTTTCTTT. Its translation is CASSQYDRAPTEAFF.

This chain joins TRBV7-8 and TRBJ1-1; 7 bases line up with TRBD1. With 5 bases clipped from V and 1 base from J, the junction kept 16 bases outside the gene matches. Germline assignment: CDR1 SGHVS and CDR2 FQNEAQ. This CDR3 comprises 18 residues. For the CDR3, the DNA is TGTGCCAGCAGCGCAGTTGGAGGTAGACAGGGTCAGAACACTGAAGCTTTCTTT. Translating gives CASSAVGGRQGQNTEAFF.

The gene calls are TRBV5-6 and TRBJ1-2; TRBD1 matches at 7 bases. V shed 4 bases and J 4 bases; nucleotides not matched to a gene: 4. This CDR3 is 13 amino acids long. Germline CDR1 SGHDT, CDR2 YYEEEE. CDR3 sequence reads: CASSVDRIYGYTF. CDR3 sequence (DNA): TGTGCCAGCAGCGTGGACAGGATCTATGGCTACACCTTC.